Listed below are T cell receptor beta chains from one sample, sequenced in a study of tumor-infiltrating lymphocytes in primary liver carcinoma. TCRdb re-analysed the multiplex PCR reads in MiXCR, keeping a single row per CDR3 protein. The sample consists of about 54,000 distinct CDR3 sequences, 70% to 85% of them appearing once. Input material: liver tumor tissue from sampling region 2. Every receptor here comes from a man aged 40-50 years with primary liver carcinoma and hepatitis B virus infection. CDR3s include the opening cysteine and the closing phenylalanine or tryptophan. The order of the fields is V gene, clone size, J gene, D gene, CDR3 DNA, CDR3 protein. A D gene is named only where the DNA matches it firmly. Only part of the rows carry a size: once, few, many, or a class if the clone is expanded.

TRBV10-3,NA,TRBJ2-1,NA,TGTGCCATCAGTGAAGGCAGCTGTGAGCAGTTCTTC,CAISEGSCEQFF
TRBV28,NA,TRBJ2-5,NA,TGTGCCAGCAGTTTATTCGAAGAAACCCGAGGGGAGACCCAGTACTTC,CASSLFEETRGETQYF
TRBV11-1,NA,TRBJ2-5,NA,TGTGCCAGCGGCTTCCTCGGCGGGACGCAGACCCAGTACTTC,CASGFLGGTQTQYF
TRBV13,NA,TRBJ2-1,NA,TGTGCCAGCAGCTTAGGTGGAGGCAGAAGGTGCTACAATGAGCAGTTTTTC,CASSLGGGRRCYNEQFF
TRBV6-6,NA,TRBJ2-1,TRBD2,TGTGTCGGCAGTTACTCACGCGGGAGGGCTTGGGTTGAGCAGTTCTTC,CVGSYSRGRAWVEQFF
TRBV4-2,NA,TRBJ2-1,TRBD2,TGTGCCAGCAGCCGGATACCAGGACTAGATCCCTGTGAGCAGTTCTTC,CASSRIPGLDPCEQFF
TRBV20-1,few,TRBJ2-7,NA,TGCAGTGCGGAAGGGCTTCGGGGGAGGACCTCCTACGAGCAGTACTTC,CSAEGLRGRTSYEQYF
TRBV11-2,NA,TRBJ2-7,NA,TGTGCCAGTAGCTTAGGAGCCGGGATAGGTTACGAGCAATACTTC,CASSLGAGIGYEQYF
TRBV29-1,NA,TRBJ2-1,NA,TGCAGCGTTGAAGGGGGGATTGAATCCTATATTGAGCAGTTCTTC,CSVEGGIESYIEQFF
TRBV4-1,NA,TRBJ2-7,TRBD2,TGCGTCAGTAGCCAAATAGCGGGGCTCACCTACGAGCAGTACTTC,CVSSQIAGLTYEQYF
TRBV11-2,NA,TRBJ2-3,TRBD2,TGTGCCAGCAACATACGGGAGGTTGGCACAGATACTCAGTATTTT,CASNIREVGTDTQYF
TRBV6-5,once,TRBJ2-5,NA,TGTGCCAGCAGTTATGGGGCGCGGGAGACCCAGTACTTC,CASSYGARETQYF
TRBV5-1,NA,TRBJ2-7,TRBD1,TGCGCCAGCAACCGGGACAGCGGCTACGAGCAGTACTTC,CASNRDSGYEQYF